The source of this TCR beta chain is a study of T cell responses to AZD1222 COVID-19 vaccine. Looked up from germline, CDR1 is MNHEY and CDR2 is SVGAGI. V lost 4 bases, J lost 4 bases, and 10 bases stayed unmatched. The CDR3 length is 16 residues. Sequenced by immunoSEQ multiplex PCR; TCRdb stores in-frame clones only, minus some. Of tens of thousands of clones listed, about 90% are singletons. This chain links TRBV6-5 with TRBJ1-1; 9 bases are a match to TRBD1. The specimen comprised peripheral blood, sampled on day 0 of AZD1222 vaccination. The receptor was derived from an adult in good health. The CDR3 bases are TGTGCCAGCAGTTCGCAAACAGGGGGCGCGGTCACTGAAGCTTTCTTT. The encoded protein is CASSSQTGGAVTEAFF.